The entry that follows covers one T cell receptor (beta chain) sequence. Because the CDR3's place on the DNA is in doubt, the DNA is left out and the CDR3 is given as listed by TCRdb. In the source study's methods: Scientists estimated how many nucleated cells there were by amplifying reference gene primers. TCRdb keeps only in-frame clones here, not all; method: immunoSEQ multiplex PCR. V and J calls and clone size follow that table, whereas D and trimming were derived from the DNA. This table holds just over 150,000 clones, roughly 91% found once. The sample originates from a study of blood T cell repertoires in COVID-19. Study-wide context: Both acute and convalescent COVID-19 samples were obtained from the United States, Italy and Spain. In each case, the material was cDNA or gDNA derived from T cells, B-cell-depleted T cells, or PBMCs.

The sample consisted of peripheral blood. The receptor comes from a woman in her forties or fifties with acute or convalescent COVID-19.

The CDR3 region is CASSSSRNQNNEQFF. The chain recombines TRBV27 with TRBJ2-1; the D call TRBD2 from the table was never checked on the DNA. The CDR3 extends over 15 residues, inclusive of both ends. The V gene's germline CDR1 is MNHEY and CDR2 SMNVEV (reference sequence).